This T cell receptor (beta chain) was found in a study of cytomegalovirus exposure and HLA in healthy donors. Worth noting for this clone: Its antigen is undetermined.

Overall study results and limits: The finding came from a later analysis; first-cohort TCR clusters tended to co-occur in the 95 to 150 validation repertoires.

Sequencing was performed with immunoSEQ multiplex PCR; in TCRdb, only in-frame clones are kept and a portion is missing. The repertoire holds about 200,000 clones, with 75% to 85% as singletons. While the first cohort had fewer than 850 subjects, the donors belonged to the separate validation cohort of over a hundred subjects. This CDR3 is built from 13 residues. Trimming left V 4 bases short and J 4 bases short, with 10 bases between. The germline V gene has CDR1 SGHAT and CDR2 FQNNGV. The TCR sequence derives from a woman in her 30s in good health and CMV-seropositive. The rearrangement uses TRBV11-2 and TRBJ1-2; D gene uncertain. The specimen sequenced was PBMCs. The CDR3 nucleotides read TGTGCCAGCAGCTCCCCAGATCTCTATGGCTACACCTTC. This sequence encodes CASSSPDLYGYTF.